This TCR beta chain stems from a study of long-term antiretroviral therapy in people with HIV. Points from the study as a whole: The clones with expansion before ART were dominant in the repertoire at all time points.

Without exception, participants with HIV were treated in the United States. Germline V gene sequence: CDR1 SGHRS, CDR2 YFSETQ. CDR3 length equals 16 residues. Trimming left V 4 bases short and J 0 bases short, with 14 bases between. Of note for this clone: Its antigen remains unidentified.

The authors ran the immunoSEQ assay, v3.0, at survey level. Clones were read by immunoSEQ multiplex PCR, and TCRdb kept only the in-frame ones, dropping some. The repertoire consists of roughly 14,000 clones, with roughly 84% occurring once and the leading ten covering 7.2%. The starting material was unsorted PBMCs, obtained 0.4 years after starting antiretroviral therapy. The source is a young man with HIV. This chain uses TRBV5-1 with TRBJ1-3; D may be TRBD1 (5 bases). The CDR3 spells CASSLEGQGSGNTIYF. The CDR3 DNA reads as TGCGCCAGCAGCCTAGAAGGGCAGGGCTCTGGAAACACCATATATTTT. Using reference TRBV5-1 and TRBJ1-3 for the parts outside the CDR3, the full variable domain is KAGVTQTPRYLIKTRGQQVTLSCSPISGHRSVSWYQQTPGQGLQFLFEYFSETQRNKGNFPGRFSGRQFSNSRSEMNVSTLELGDSALYLCASSLEGQGSGNTIYFGEGSWLTVV.